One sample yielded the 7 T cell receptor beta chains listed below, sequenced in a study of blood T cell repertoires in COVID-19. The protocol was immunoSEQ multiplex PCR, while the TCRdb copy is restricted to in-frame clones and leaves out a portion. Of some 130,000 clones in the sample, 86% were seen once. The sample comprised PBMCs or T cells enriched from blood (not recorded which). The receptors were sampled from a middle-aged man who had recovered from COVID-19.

The CDR3 DNA follows: TGTGCCAGCAGCTTAGCACAGGGGGTCACCTACGAGCAGTACTTC. Protein product: CASSLAQGVTYEQYF. The V gene is TRBV7-9, the J gene TRBJ2-7; 8 nucleotides agree with TRBD1. CDR3 length equals 15 residues. Per germline, CDR1 SEHNR and CDR2 FQNEAQ (reference sequence). Germline trimming cut 0 bases from V and 2 bases from J; bases unmatched to any gene: 3.

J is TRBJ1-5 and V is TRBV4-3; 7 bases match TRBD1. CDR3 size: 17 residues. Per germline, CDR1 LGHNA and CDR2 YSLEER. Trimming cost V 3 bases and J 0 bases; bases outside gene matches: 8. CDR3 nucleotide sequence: TGCGCCAGCAGCCAGCAGCTGACAGGGAGTAGCAATCAGCCCCAGCATTTT. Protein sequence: CASSQQLTGSSNQPQHF.

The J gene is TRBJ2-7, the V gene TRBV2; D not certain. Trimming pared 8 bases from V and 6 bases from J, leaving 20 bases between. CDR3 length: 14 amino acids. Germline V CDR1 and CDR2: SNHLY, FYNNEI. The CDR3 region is CASVATARTTEQYF. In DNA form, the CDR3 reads TGTGCCAGCGTTGCTACCGCCCGAACCACCGAGCAGTACTTC. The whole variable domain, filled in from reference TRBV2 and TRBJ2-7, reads EPEVTQTPSHQVTQMGQEVILRCVPISNHLYFYWYRQILGQKVEFLVSFYNNEISEKSEIFDDQFSVERPDGSNFTLKIRSTKLEDSAMYFCASVATARTTEQYFGPGTRLTVT.

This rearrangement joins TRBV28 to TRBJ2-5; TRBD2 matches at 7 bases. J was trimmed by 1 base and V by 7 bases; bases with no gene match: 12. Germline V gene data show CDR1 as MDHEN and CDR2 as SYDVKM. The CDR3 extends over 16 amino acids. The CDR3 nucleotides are TGTGCCAGCAATGGTTTAAAGCGGGGTGGCCAAGAGACCCAGTACTTC. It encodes CASNGLKRGGQETQYF.

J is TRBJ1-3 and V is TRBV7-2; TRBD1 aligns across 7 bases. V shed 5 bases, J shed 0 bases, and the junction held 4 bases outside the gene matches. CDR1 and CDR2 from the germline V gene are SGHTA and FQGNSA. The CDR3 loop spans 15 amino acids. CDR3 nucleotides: TGTGCCAGCAGCCCACAGGGGCTCTCTGGAAACACCATATATTTT. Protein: CASSPQGLSGNTIYF.

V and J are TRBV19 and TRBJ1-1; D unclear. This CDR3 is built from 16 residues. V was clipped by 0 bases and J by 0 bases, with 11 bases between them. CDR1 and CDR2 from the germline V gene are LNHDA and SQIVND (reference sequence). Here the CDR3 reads CASSIDLWGVNTEAFF. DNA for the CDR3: TGTGCCAGTAGTATAGATCTCTGGGGAGTGAACACTGAAGCTTTCTTT.

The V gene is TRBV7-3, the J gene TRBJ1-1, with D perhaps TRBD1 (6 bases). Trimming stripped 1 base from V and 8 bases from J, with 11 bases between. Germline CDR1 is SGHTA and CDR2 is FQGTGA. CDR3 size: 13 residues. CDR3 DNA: TGTGCCAGCAGCTTAATTTCAGGGGTCGAAGCTTTCTTT. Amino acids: CASSLISGVEAFF.